These T cell receptor beta chains were read from a single sample in a study of T cells in Graves' hyperthyroidism and ophthalmopathy. TCRdb re-called the multiplex PCR reads through MiXCR, storing one row per CDR3 protein. Of about 350,000 distinct CDR3 sequences listed, over 15% were seen once; the top ten hold about 14%. Material for sequencing was blood. These receptors were collected from a woman aged 40 to 50 with Graves' ophthalmopathy. CDR3s include the opening cysteine and the closing phenylalanine or tryptophan. A D gene is named only where the DNA matches it firmly. Clone size, where shown, is once, few, many, or a class for clones that have expanded.

d_gene	v_gene	j_gene	abundance	CDR3nt	CDR3aa
TRBD1	TRBV30	TRBJ2-7	many	TGTGCCTGGAGTGAAGGGGCAGGGGGATCGGACGAGCAGTACTTC	CAWSEGAGGSDEQYF
-	TRBV30	TRBJ1-1	many	TGTGCCTGGAGTGTACTACGGGCCACTGAAGCTTTCTTT	CAWSVLRATEAFF
TRBD2	TRBV6-2/TRBV6-3	TRBJ2-7	-	TGTGCCAGCAGTTACGGTGTGATAGCGGGAGAAGACTACGAGCAGTACTTC	CASSYGVIAGEDYEQYF
-	TRBV10-1	TRBJ2-5	many	TGCGCCAGCATTTGGGTGGGGCTAGAGACCCAGTACTTC	CASIWVGLETQYF
-	TRBV12-3/TRBV12-4	TRBJ2-5	many	TGTGCCAGCAGTTGGGACACCCAAGAGACCCAGTACTTC	CASSWDTQETQYF
TRBD2	TRBV20-1	TRBJ2-7	many	TGCAGTGCCCTCCTACCCGGGACTAGCGGGGCCTACGAGCAGTACTTC	CSALLPGTSGAYEQYF
TRBD1	TRBV7-6	TRBJ2-7	many	TGTGCCAGCAGCAGGGGACAGTCCAGCGAGCAGTACTTC	CASSRGQSSEQYF
-	TRBV5-1	TRBJ2-5	-	TGCGCCAGAAGCTTGATAGGGAAAGAGACACAGTACTTC	CARSLIGKETQYF
-	TRBV7-3	TRBJ1-1	few	TGTGCCAGCAGCACTGACAGATTCACTGAAGCTTTCTTT	CASSTDRFTEAFF
-	TRBV20-1	TRBJ2-4	many	TGCAGTGCTACCGTGTCGGGGTCTAGTTTGAACATTCAGTACTTC	CSATVSGSSLNIQYF
TRBD1	TRBV30	TRBJ2-7	many	TGTGCCTGGAGTGAAGGACAGGGATCTTTGTCCTTC	CAWSEGQGSLSF
-	TRBV27	TRBJ1-1	many	TGTGCCAGCAGTCTCAGAAGGACGTACACTGAAGCTTTCTTT	CASSLRRTYTEAFF
-	TRBV24-1	TRBJ1-1	many	TGTGCCACCAGTGTTGGAGGAGGGGCCACTGAAGCTTTCTTT	CATSVGGGATEAFF
-	TRBV28	TRBJ1-3	-	TGTGCCAGCCCGAAAGGGGTAAGGGGTGGAAACACCATATATTTT	CASPKGVRGGNTIYF
-	TRBV2	TRBJ1-3	many	TGTGCCAGCAAGGGCGGGGGAAACACCATATATTTT	CASKGGGNTIYF
-	TRBV12-3/TRBV12-4	TRBJ1-5	many	TGTGCCAGCAGTTTACAGGCCACTGTAAATCAGCCCCAGCATTTT	CASSLQATVNQPQHF
TRBD1	TRBV14	TRBJ1-1	many	TGTGCCAGCAGCCAAGATTTCCGACAGGGTGGATACCCTGAAGCTTTCTTT	CASSQDFRQGGYPEAFF
-	TRBV20-1	TRBJ1-1	many	TGCAGTGCTAGACAGCTGACAAGTTCTGCGCCGCTGGCTTTCTTT	CSARQLTSSAPLAFF
-	TRBV20-1	TRBJ2-5	many	TGCAGTGCAGGGACTGGCCAAGAGACCCAGTACTTC	CSAGTGQETQYF
TRBD2	TRBV29-1	TRBJ2-3	many	TGCAGCCTATGGACTAGCGGGAGTACAGATACGCAGTATTTT	CSLWTSGSTDTQYF
-	TRBV7-8	TRBJ2-7	many	TGTGCCAGCAGCGCAACCGGGACACAAAACTACGAGCAGTACTTC	CASSATGTQNYEQYF
-	TRBV6-1	TRBJ2-5	-	TGTGCCAGCAGTGAAGCAGGGGGATCAGGGCCGGAGACCCAGTACTTC	CASSEAGGSGPETQYF
TRBD2	TRBV6-5	TRBJ2-7	many	TGTGCCAGCAGACTCGCCGGGGGGATCGAGCAGTACTTC	CASRLAGGIEQYF
-	TRBV10-2	TRBJ2-7	many	TGCGCCAGCTCGGGAGGAGGGGGGAGCTTGCGGGAGCAGTACTTC	CASSGGGGSLREQYF
TRBD2	TRBV6-2/TRBV6-3	TRBJ2-7	many	TGTGCCAGCAGTCAGAGGCGACTAGCCTCTCTCGAGCAGTACTTC	CASSQRRLASLEQYF
TRBD1	TRBV10-3	TRBJ1-1	many	TGTGCCATCAGTACTAGACAGGGCGTGAACACTGAAGCTTTCTTT	CAISTRQGVNTEAFF
TRBD1	TRBV5-8	TRBJ1-2	-	TGTGCCAGCAGCTTGTATGACAGGGCGATCTATGGCTACACCTTC	CASSLYDRAIYGYTF
-	TRBV3-1	TRBJ2-6	few	TGTGCCAGCAGCGCCCAGATTCCCTCTGGGGCCAACGTCCTGACTTTC	CASSAQIPSGANVLTF
-	TRBV25-1	TRBJ2-3	many	TGTGCCAGCAGTGACCCAGGGGAGATCACAGATACGCAGTATTTT	CASSDPGEITDTQYF
-	TRBV30	TRBJ1-1	-	TGTGCCTGGAGGTGGGAACAGGGTGAAACTTTCTTT	CAWRWEQGETFF
TRBD2	TRBV20-1	TRBJ2-2	many	TGCAGTGCTAGAGAGTTCTCAGCGGGACTCACCGGGGAGCTGTTTTTT	CSAREFSAGLTGELFF
TRBD2	TRBV9	TRBJ2-7	many	TGTGCCAGCAGCGTAGGGCGAGCGGGAGATAGATACGAGCAGTACTTC	CASSVGRAGDRYEQYF
TRBD1	TRBV29-1	TRBJ2-5	many	TGCAGCGCAGGGGGTGTGGGAAGACAGGGAAGAGAGACCCAGTACTTC	CSAGGVGRQGRETQYF
-	TRBV20-1	TRBJ2-7	many	TGCAGTGCTAAAGGGGTTAGCGAGCAGTACTTC	CSAKGVSEQYF
TRBD1	TRBV6-2/TRBV6-3	TRBJ2-2	-	TGTGCCAGTGACAGGGTCGACACCGGGGAGCTGTTTTTT	CASDRVDTGELFF
TRBD2	TRBV6-1	TRBJ2-7	-	TGTGCCAGCAGTGAACAGGGACTAGCGTTCTACGAGCAGTACTTC	CASSEQGLAFYEQYF
-	TRBV7-3	TRBJ1-1	many	TGTGCCAGCAGCTTAAGGAGGGCCTCTGAAGCTTTCTTT	CASSLRRASEAFF
-	TRBV6-2/TRBV6-3	TRBJ2-7	-	TGTGCCAGCAGGCCTTCGGGTATTTCCTTCCCCTCGATCTACGAGCAGTACTTC	CASRPSGISFPSIYEQYF
-	TRBV28	TRBJ1-5	many	TGTGCCAGCAGTTCCGAGTGGGGGGGGCGCAATCAGCCCCAGCATTTT	CASSSEWGGRNQPQHF
-	TRBV7-9	TRBJ2-5	many	TGTGCCAGCAGCCCCGGAGGAGGACGCGAGACCCAGTACTTC	CASSPGGGRETQYF
-	TRBV6-5	TRBJ2-5	-	TGTGCCAGCAGTTCCCGGGCAGTACAAGAGACCCAGTACTTC	CASSSRAVQETQYF
-	TRBV6-1	TRBJ2-7	many	TGTGCCAGCAGTGAGGAGCGAAGCTCCTACGAGCAGTACTTC	CASSEERSSYEQYF
-	TRBV27	TRBJ2-7	many	TGTGCCAGCAGTTTAGCCAGCCCGGGGGTTGGGGGCGAGCAGTACTTC	CASSLASPGVGGEQYF
-	TRBV25-1	TRBJ1-5	many	TGTGCCAGCTCCTCGAGGGGTCGCAATCAGCCCCAGCATTTT	CASSSRGRNQPQHF
TRBD2	TRBV28	TRBJ2-5	many	TGTGCCAGCAGTTCCGGGACTAGCGGGACCGAAGAGACCCAGTACTTC	CASSSGTSGTEETQYF
-	TRBV11-2	TRBJ1-6	many	TGTGCCAGCAGCCCACACAGGGCCCTTTATAATTCACCCCTCCACTTT	CASSPHRALYNSPLHF
TRBD2	TRBV7-2	TRBJ2-5	many	TGTGCCAGCAGCCCCACAGCGGGAGGGCGGGAGACCCAGTACTTC	CASSPTAGGRETQYF
-	TRBV28	TRBJ1-6	many	TGTGCCAGCTCTCCGGACAGCCTATTACCCCTCCACTTT	CASSPDSLLPLHF
TRBD2	TRBV19	TRBJ2-7	few	TGTGCCAGTAGTCCGCGGCCCTTAGCGGGAGAGAATTTTTACGAGCAGTACTTC	CASSPRPLAGENFYEQYF
TRBD2	TRBV12-3/TRBV12-4	TRBJ2-6	many	TGTGCCAGCAGTTCCCGTAGCGGGAGGACTGGGGCCAACGTCCTGACTTTC	CASSSRSGRTGANVLTF
-	TRBV4-1	TRBJ2-7	few	TGCGCCAGCAGCCAAATACTACGGACGCCCTCCTACGAGCAGTACTTC	CASSQILRTPSYEQYF
-	TRBV20-1	TRBJ1-5	many	TGCAGTGCTAGTGGGACCGAAGGTCCCCAGCATTTT	CSASGTEGPQHF